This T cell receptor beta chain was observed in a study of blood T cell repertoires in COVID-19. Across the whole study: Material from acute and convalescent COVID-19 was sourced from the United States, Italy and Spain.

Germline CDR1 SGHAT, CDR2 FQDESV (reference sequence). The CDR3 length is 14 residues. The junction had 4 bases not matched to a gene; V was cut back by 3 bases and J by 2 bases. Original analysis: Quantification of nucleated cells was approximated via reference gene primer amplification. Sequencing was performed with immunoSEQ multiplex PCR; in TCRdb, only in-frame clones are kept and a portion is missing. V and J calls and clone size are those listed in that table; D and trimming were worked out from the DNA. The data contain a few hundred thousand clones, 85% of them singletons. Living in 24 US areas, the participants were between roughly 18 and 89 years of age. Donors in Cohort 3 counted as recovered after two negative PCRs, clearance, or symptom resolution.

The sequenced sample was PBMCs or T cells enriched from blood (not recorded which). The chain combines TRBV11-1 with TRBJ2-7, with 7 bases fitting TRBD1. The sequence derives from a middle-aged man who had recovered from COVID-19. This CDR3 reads CASSLDRIAYEQYF. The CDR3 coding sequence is TGTGCCAGCAGCTTGGACAGGATAGCCTACGAGCAGTACTTC. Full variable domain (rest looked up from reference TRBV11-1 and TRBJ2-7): EAEVAQSPRYKITEKSQAVAFWCDPISGHATLYWYRQILGQGPELLVQFQDESVVDDSQLPKDRFSAERLKGVDSTLKIQPAELGDSAMYLCASSLDRIAYEQYFGPGTRLTVT.